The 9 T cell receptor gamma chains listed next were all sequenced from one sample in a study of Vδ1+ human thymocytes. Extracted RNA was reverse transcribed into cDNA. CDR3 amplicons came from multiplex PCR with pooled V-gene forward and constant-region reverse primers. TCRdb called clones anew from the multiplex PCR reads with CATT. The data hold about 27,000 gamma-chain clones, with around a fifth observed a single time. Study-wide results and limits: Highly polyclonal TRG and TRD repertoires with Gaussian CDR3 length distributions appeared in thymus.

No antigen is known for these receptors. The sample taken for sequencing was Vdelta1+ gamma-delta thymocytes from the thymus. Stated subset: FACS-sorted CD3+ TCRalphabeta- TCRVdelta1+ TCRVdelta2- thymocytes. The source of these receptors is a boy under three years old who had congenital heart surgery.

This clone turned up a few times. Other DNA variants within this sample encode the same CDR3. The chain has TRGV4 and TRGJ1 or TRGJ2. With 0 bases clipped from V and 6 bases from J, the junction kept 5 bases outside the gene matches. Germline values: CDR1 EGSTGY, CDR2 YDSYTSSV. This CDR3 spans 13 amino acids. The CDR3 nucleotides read TGTGCCACCTGGGATGGGCGGTGTTATAAGAAACTCTTT. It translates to CATWDGRCYKKLF.

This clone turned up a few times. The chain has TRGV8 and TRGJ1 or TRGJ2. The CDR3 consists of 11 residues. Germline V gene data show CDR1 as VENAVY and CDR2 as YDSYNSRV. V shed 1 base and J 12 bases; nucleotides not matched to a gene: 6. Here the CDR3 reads CATWDSYGKLF. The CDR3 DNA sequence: TGTGCCACCTGGGATAGTTATGGGAAACTCTTT.

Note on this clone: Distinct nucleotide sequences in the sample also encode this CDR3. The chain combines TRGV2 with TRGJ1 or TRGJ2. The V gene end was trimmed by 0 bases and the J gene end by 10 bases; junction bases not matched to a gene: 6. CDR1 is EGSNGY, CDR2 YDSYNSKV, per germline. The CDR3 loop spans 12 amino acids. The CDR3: CATWDGPWKKLF. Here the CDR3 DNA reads TGTGCCACCTGGGACGGGCCCTGGAAGAAACTCTTT.

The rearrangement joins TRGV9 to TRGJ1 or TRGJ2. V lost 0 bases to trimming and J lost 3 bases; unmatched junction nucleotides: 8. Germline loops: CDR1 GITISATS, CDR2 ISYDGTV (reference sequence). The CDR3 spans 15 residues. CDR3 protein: CALWEVGRFYYKKLF. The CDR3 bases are TGTGCCTTGTGGGAGGTGGGCAGATTTTATTATAAGAAACTCTTT.

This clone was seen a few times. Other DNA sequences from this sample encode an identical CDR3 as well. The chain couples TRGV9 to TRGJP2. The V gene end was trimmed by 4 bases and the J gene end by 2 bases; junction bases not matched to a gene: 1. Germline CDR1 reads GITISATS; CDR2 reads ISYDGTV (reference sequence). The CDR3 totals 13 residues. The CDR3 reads CALWDSSDWIKTF. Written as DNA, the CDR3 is TGTGCCTTGTGGGACAGTAGTGATTGGATCAAGACGTTT.

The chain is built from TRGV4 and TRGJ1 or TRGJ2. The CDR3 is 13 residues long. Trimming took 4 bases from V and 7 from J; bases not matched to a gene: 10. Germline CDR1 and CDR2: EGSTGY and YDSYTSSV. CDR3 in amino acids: CATWDGGRYKKLF. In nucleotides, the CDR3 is TGTGCCACCTGGGACGGAGGCCGGTATAAGAAACTCTTT.

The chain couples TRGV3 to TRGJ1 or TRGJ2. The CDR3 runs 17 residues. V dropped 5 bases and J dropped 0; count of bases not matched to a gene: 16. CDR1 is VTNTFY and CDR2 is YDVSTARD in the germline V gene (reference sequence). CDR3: CATWVQDPFLNYYKKLF. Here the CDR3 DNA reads TGTGCCACCTGGGTTCAAGACCCCTTCCTGAATTATTATAAGAAACTCTTT.

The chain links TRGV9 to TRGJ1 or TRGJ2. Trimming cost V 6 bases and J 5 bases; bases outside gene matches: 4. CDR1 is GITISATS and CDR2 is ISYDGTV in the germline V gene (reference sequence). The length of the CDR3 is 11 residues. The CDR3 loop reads CALWSDYKKLF. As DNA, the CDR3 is TGTGCCTTGTGGTCCGATTATAAGAAACTCTTT.

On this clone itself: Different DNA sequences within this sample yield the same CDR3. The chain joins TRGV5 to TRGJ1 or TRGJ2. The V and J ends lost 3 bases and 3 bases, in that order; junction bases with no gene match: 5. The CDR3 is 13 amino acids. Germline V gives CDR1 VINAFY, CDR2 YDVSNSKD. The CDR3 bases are TGTGCCACCTGGGACCGAATTTATTATAAGAAACTCTTT. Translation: CATWDRIYYKKLF.